The clone carrying this T cell receptor (beta chain) was recorded only once. The sample is drawn from a study of control samples from healthy donors and cancer patients. Measured with immunoSEQ multiplex PCR; TCRdb has only the in-frame clones, and not every one. The sample lists about 190,000 clones, 90% to 95% occurring once. The CDR3 contains 14 residues. V was clipped by 3 bases and J by 7 bases; unmatched bases: 5. The germline gives CDR1 SGDLS, CDR2 YYNGEE. The rearrangement links TRBV9 to TRBJ2-1, with TRBD2 matching over 9 bases. The receptor comes from a young man in good health. Sequenced: blood. CDR3 nucleotide sequence: TGTGCCAGCAGCGGCGGGGGGGCATGGAATGAGCAGTTCTTC. This codes for CASSGGGAWNEQFF. Filled out from reference TRBV9 and TRBJ2-1, the complete variable domain reads DSGVTQTPKHLITATGQRVTLRCSPRSGDLSVYWYQQSLDQGLQFLIQYYNGEERAKGNILERFSAQQFPDLHSELNLSSLELGDSALYFCASSGGGAWNEQFFGPGTRLTVL.